The 9 T cell receptor beta chains reported below all come from one sample, sequenced in a study of graft-versus-host responses after intestinal transplantation. The antigens for these receptors are not known. Profiling relied on immunoSEQ multiplex PCR, and the TCRdb table lists in-frame clones only, not all of them. The table records fewer than 90,000 clones, 85% to 95% of them present only once. The material sequenced was unstimulated CD4+ T cells sorted from spleen or lymph node cells, taken before transplant. The receptors were sampled from a human donor who was the organ donor for an intestinal transplant.

This chain connects TRBV28 to TRBJ1-2; D is ambiguous. This CDR3 comprises 13 residues. CDR1 is MDHEN, CDR2 SYDVKM, per germline. V shed 5 bases and J shed 3 bases, with 10 bases lying between them. CDR3 nucleotides: TGTGCCAGCAGTCCCCGTCAGTACTATGGCTACACCTTC. It yields the protein CASSPRQYYGYTF.

The chain is built from TRBV27 and TRBJ2-7, with 10 bases aligning to TRBD2. This CDR3 has 15 residues. With V trimmed by 5 bases and J by 2 bases, 6 bases remained unmatched. The germline gives CDR1 MNHEY, CDR2 SMNVEV (reference sequence). The CDR3 DNA follows: TGTGCCAGCAGTCCCGAGCGGGGGGGGGCCTACGAGCAGTACTTC. This gives the protein CASSPERGGAYEQYF.

The chain is built from TRBV21-1 and TRBJ1-1; the table assigns TRBD1, which was not confirmed against the DNA. TRBV21-1 is an annotated pseudogene. The CDR3 sequence is 13 residues long. CDR3 DNA sequence: TGTGCCAGCAGCGCTCCCGGGACAGCTGAAGCTTTCTTT. Protein: CASSAPGTAEAFF.

The chain combines TRBV10-3 with TRBJ2-3; D unclear. Germline CDR1 reads ENHRY; CDR2 reads SYGVKD. Trimming removed 2 bases from V and 6 bases from J, with 3 bases in between. The CDR3 loop spans 11 amino acids. The CDR3 region is CAISEGDTQYF. The CDR3 DNA reads TGTGCCATCAGTGAGGGTGATACGCAGTATTTT.

The CDR3 is CASSIDHRVETQYF. The CDR3 coding sequence is TGTGCCAGTAGTATAGATCATCGGGTGGAGACCCAGTACTTC. The chain couples TRBV19 to TRBJ2-5; D not certain. The CDR3 length is 14 residues. Germline V gene lookup returns CDR1 LNHDA and CDR2 SQIVND (reference sequence). V was shortened by 0 bases and J by 5 bases, with 10 bases between the two germline ends.

This sequence joins TRBV7-2 and TRBJ2-1; 11 nucleotides agree with TRBD1. The junction had 8 bases not matched to a gene; V was cut back by 0 bases and J by 7 bases. Germline lookup yields CDR1 SGHTA and CDR2 FQGNSA. The CDR3 runs to 17 residues. The CDR3 loop reads CASSLASGTGGFNEQFF. CDR3 coding DNA: TGTGCCAGCAGCTTAGCTTCCGGGACAGGGGGGTTTAATGAGCAGTTCTTC.

The chain couples TRBV6-1 to TRBJ1-5; TRBD1 agrees at 11 bases. This CDR3 spans 15 amino acids. The V segment lost 6 bases and the J segment 7 bases; nucleotides outside the gene matches: 8. Germline V lookup: CDR1 MNHNS, CDR2 SASEGT. CDR3 sequence: CASRKGQGVGQPQHF. DNA of the CDR3: TGTGCCAGCAGGAAGGGACAGGGGGTTGGGCAGCCCCAGCATTTT.

The chain is built from TRBV7-2 and TRBJ1-1; 9 nucleotides line up with TRBD1. The CDR3 length is 17 residues. Germline V CDR1 and CDR2: SGHTA, FQGNSA. V trimming: 5 bases; J trimming: 1 base; junction bases outside the gene matches: 11. CDR3 coding DNA: TGTGCCAGCAGCCCCCGTGGGGCACAGGGGGCGAACACTGAAGCTTTCTTT. Its protein is CASSPRGAQGANTEAFF.

V usage is TRBV6-1 and J usage is TRBJ2-5; 10 nucleotides line up with TRBD1. Germline loops: CDR1 MNHNS, CDR2 SASEGT. The CDR3 sequence is 19 residues long. The ends lost 6 bases at V and 2 bases at J; junction bases unmatched: 18. CDR3 in DNA: TGTGCCAGCAGGGAATGGCGGACAGGGGGTACCGAAGATCAAGAGACCCAGTACTTC. Its translation: CASREWRTGGTEDQETQYF.